A single sample is the source of the 17 T cell receptor beta chains below, sequenced in a study of Ad26.COV2.S vaccination and SARS-CoV-2 variants. Documented treatment: about 20 received Ad26.COV2.S at low or high dose, single or two shots; several received placebo; per-sample allocation not given. The investigators took samples on day 63 after the first vaccine or placebo injection. The repertoire was sequenced with immunoSEQ multiplex PCR; TCRdb's copy has only in-frame clones and lacks some. Of about 400,000 clones in the sample, approximately 83% were seen once. Material: peripheral blood, obtained in a trial of Ad26.COV2.S vaccine versus placebo. The receptors here all came from a person between 18 and 65 years old who received the Ad26.COV2.S COVID-19 vaccine or a placebo.

J is TRBJ2-1 and V is TRBV6-4; no definite D call. Germline V lookup: CDR1 MRHNA, CDR2 SNTAGT. The CDR3 covers 15 residues. V was cut by 3 bases and J by 0 bases, with 9 bases left in between. CDR3 protein: CASSEFVSSYNEQFF. In DNA, the CDR3 is TGTGCCAGCAGTGAATTTGTAAGCTCCTACAATGAGCAGTTCTTC.

The chain carries TRBV19 and TRBJ1-2; D is perhaps TRBD1 (5 bases). There are 16 residues in the CDR3. Trimming took off 6 bases at V and 2 bases at J, with 19 bases between the two ends. The germline CDR1 and CDR2 sequences are LNHDA and SQIVND (reference sequence). CDR3 sequence (DNA): TGTGCCAGTAGCCGTCAGGGAACCATTAACAACTATGGCTACACCTTC. As protein: CASSRQGTINNYGYTF.

The chain couples TRBV5-6 to TRBJ2-3; D unclear. The CDR3 runs 12 residues. Germline V gene sequence: CDR1 SGHDT, CDR2 YYEEEE. V shed 0 bases and J shed 7 bases, with 6 bases lying between them. The CDR3 coding sequence is TGTGCCAGCAGCTTGGTGACGAATACGCAGTATTTT. Its translation is CASSLVTNTQYF.

For this clone: Because the CDR3 is missing its conserved closing phenylalanine or tryptophan, this is likely a read error. The DNA is left out, because the CDR3 cannot be placed on it with certainty; the CDR3 is given as TCRdb lists it. This chain joins TRBV4-1 and TRBJ1-1. Both ends counted, the CDR3 spans 11 residues. Germline V gene sequence: CDR1 MGHRA, CDR2 YSYEKL. The CDR3 spells CASSQEEGLTL.

This chain uses TRBV7-2 with TRBJ2-5; 11 bases are shared with TRBD2. This CDR3 region has 16 residues. Germline V gene lookup returns CDR1 SGHTA and CDR2 FQGNSA. Trimming took 1 base from V and 6 from J; bases not matched to a gene: 7. The CDR3 coding sequence is TGTGCCAGCAGCTTAGATGTAGCGGGGGGGGCTAAGACCCAGTACTTC. Encoded protein: CASSLDVAGGAKTQYF.

The chain employs TRBV7-9 and TRBJ2-7; 9 bases line up with TRBD2. Germline V lookup: CDR1 SEHNR, CDR2 FQNEAQ (reference sequence). V lost 5 bases, J lost 2 bases, and 16 bases stayed unmatched. CDR3 length equals 18 residues. CDR3 residues: CASSLNLSRLADTYEQYF. The CDR3 nucleotides are TGTGCCAGCAGCCTAAACCTCTCTAGACTAGCGGATACCTACGAGCAGTACTTC.

The chain joins TRBV25-1 to TRBJ1-4, with D perhaps matching TRBD1 (6 bases). CDR3 size: 13 residues. The germline CDR1 and CDR2 sequences are MGHDK and SYGVNS. V dropped 3 bases and J dropped 11 bases, with 13 bases sitting between them. CDR3: CASSDSTGQKLFF. The CDR3 DNA reads as TGTGCCAGCAGTGACTCGACAGGCCAGAAACTGTTTTTT.

The chain recombines TRBV24-1 with TRBJ2-3; perhaps TRBD1 as D (6 bases). Trimming left V 5 bases short and J 0 bases short, with 14 bases between. Germline assignment: CDR1 KGHDR and CDR2 SFDVKD. The CDR3 extends over 16 amino acids. The CDR3 reads CATSGGPVSSTDTQYF. The CDR3, as DNA: TGTGCCACCAGTGGGGGGCCAGTATCTAGCACAGATACGCAGTATTTT.

This sequence joins TRBV13 and TRBJ1-5; D not resolved. The CDR3 runs 12 residues. V was cut by 8 bases and J by 6 bases, with 11 bases left in between. CDR1 is PRHDT and CDR2 is FYEKMQ in the germline V gene (reference sequence). The CDR3 here is CASRRGSQPQHF. The CDR3 DNA sequence: TGTGCCAGCCGACGAGGGAGTCAGCCCCAGCATTTT.

The sample holds a few counts of this clone. This chain joins TRBV19 and TRBJ1-6; D is perhaps TRBD1 (5 bases). The length of the CDR3 is 14 residues. V lost 4 bases and J 10 bases, leaving 14 bases between the germline ends. Germline values: CDR1 LNHDA, CDR2 SQIVND (reference sequence). The CDR3 is CASSNWDRRSPLHF. CDR3 nucleotide sequence: TGTGCCAGTAGTAACTGGGACCGGCGGTCACCCCTCCACTTT. Together with reference TRBV19 and TRBJ1-6, the CDR3 gives the full variable domain: DGGITQSPKYLFRKEGQNVTLSCEQNLNHDAMYWYRQDPGQGLRLIYYSQIVNDFQKGDIAEGYSVSREKKESFPLTVTSAQKNPTAFYLCASSNWDRRSPLHFGNGTRLTVT.

J is TRBJ2-7 and V is TRBV15, with TRBD2 matching 7 bases. The CDR3 runs to 15 residues. In germline, CDR1 is LNHNV, CDR2 YYDKDF (reference sequence). The ends lost 0 bases at V and 1 base at J; junction bases unmatched: 3. The CDR3, as DNA: TGTGCCACCAGCAGAGAGGCGGGAGCTTCCTACGAGCAGTACTTC. Its translation: CATSREAGASYEQYF.

This clone appeared once. The genes are TRBV7-9 and TRBJ2-6; maybe TRBD1 (7 bases). With 1 base removed from V and 2 bases from J, the gap between germline ends came to 12 bases. CDR3 length: 17 amino acids. CDR1 is SEHNR, CDR2 FQNEAQ, per germline (reference sequence). CDR3 nucleotides: TGTGCCAGCAGCTTAGAGGAGGGGGCGGCTGGGGCCAACGTCCTGACTTTC. Translation: CASSLEEGAAGANVLTF.

The rearrangement links TRBV12-3 or TRBV12-4 to TRBJ2-4; 7 bases agree with TRBD1. This CDR3 region has 12 residues. Losses at the gene ends were 5 bases for V and 8 bases for J; bases not matched to a gene: 3. This CDR3 reads CASSPQGYIQYF. The CDR3 DNA is TGTGCCAGCAGTCCACAGGGGTACATTCAGTACTTC.

The J gene is TRBJ1-2, the V gene TRBV19, with TRBD1 matching 8 bases. This CDR3 comprises 12 residues. Germline CDR1 is LNHDA and CDR2 is SQIVND (reference sequence). V shed 6 bases and J 6 bases; nucleotides not matched to a gene: 3. The CDR3 region is CASRTGENGYTF. The DNA for the CDR3 is TGTGCCAGTAGGACAGGGGAGAATGGCTACACCTTC.

This chain links TRBV7-4 with TRBJ1-5; tentatively, D is TRBD1 (5 bases). The germline V gene has CDR1 SGHVT and CDR2 SQSDAQ. This CDR3 contains 15 residues. V lost 10 bases and J lost 6, with 22 bases in between. CDR3 amino acids: CATFDVRGSRQPQHF. The CDR3, as DNA: TGTGCCACCTTCGACGTCCGGGGGTCTCGTCAGCCCCAGCATTTT. The entire variable domain, with the rest obtained from reference TRBV7-4 and TRBJ1-5, is as follows: GAGVSQSPRYKVAKRGRDVALRCDSISGHVTLYWYRQTLGQGSEVLTYSQSDAQRDKSGRPSGRFSAERPERSVSTLKIQRTEQGDSAVYLCATFDVRGSRQPQHFGDGTRLSIL.

This clone was observed a single time. This sequence joins TRBV19 and TRBJ1-5, with D unclear. The CDR3 extends over 15 amino acids. Germline-derived CDR1 and CDR2 are LNHDA and SQIVND (reference sequence). V was cut by 1 base and J by 5 bases, with 12 bases left in between. Written as DNA, the CDR3 is TGTGCCAGTAGTATAGGTTTCGGGGTCCATCAGCCCCAGCATTTT. It specifies CASSIGFGVHQPQHF.

V usage is TRBV11-2 and J usage is TRBJ1-2; D call uncertain. The V end lost 7 bases, the J end lost 2 bases, and 14 bases lay between the germline ends. The CDR3 sequence is 14 residues long. The germline CDR1 and CDR2 sequences are SGHAT and FQNNGV. This chain's CDR3 is CASTRPGMNYGYTF. Written as DNA, the CDR3 is TGTGCCAGCACCCGACCCGGGATGAACTATGGCTACACCTTC.